This TCR beta chain was identified during a study of cytomegalovirus exposure and HLA in healthy donors. The PCR used 60 Vbeta and 13 Jbeta primers. TCRdb keeps only in-frame clones here, not all; method: immunoSEQ multiplex PCR. The sample records some 150,000 clones, approximately 86% being singletons. Looked up from germline, CDR1 is SQVTM and CDR2 is ANQGSEA. The CDR3 consists of 12 residues. V lost 3 bases to trimming and J lost 0 bases, with 3 bases between them. The TCR was taken from a woman in her forties or fifties in good health and CMV-seropositive. The sample comprised PBMCs. This rearrangement joins TRBV29-1 to TRBJ2-1, with D unclear. The CDR3 here is CSVDGSYNEQFF. CDR3 sequence (DNA): TGCAGCGTTGACGGCTCCTACAATGAGCAGTTCTTC.